One sample yielded the 17 T cell receptor beta chains listed below, sequenced in a study of beta chain features in type 1 diabetes listed by TCRdb under 2018. Overall study outcomes, separate from this receptor: A moderate but significant shortening of TCRB CDR3 length was observed in type 1 diabetes patients in all four CD4+ subsets.

Their antigens remain unidentified. Receptor libraries were prepared by the immunoSEQ multiplex PCR assay. The High Capacity cDNA Reverse Transcription Kit was used to reverse transcribe all of the isolated RNA, meaning that expressed TCRB transcripts were what got sequenced. Not all clones reach the TCRdb copy of this immuneACCESS table, which keeps in-frame sequences only. Checked studies attribute under half of the gap to unresolved V genes and leave the rest unexplained. The sample includes about 230,000 clones, with more than 15% observed a single time. 0.07% to 0.095% of the sample goes to the ten largest clones. Material for sequencing was naive CD4+ T cells from blood. This specimen's cell subset or site label, interpreted: true naive CD4+ T cells. The receptors shown here come from a man aged 25 to 45 with type 1 diabetes.

The chain joins TRBV7-9 to TRBJ1-2; D ambiguous. Germline loops: CDR1 SEHNR, CDR2 FQNEAQ (reference sequence). This CDR3 has 13 residues. The V and J ends lost 5 bases and 2 bases respectively, with 9 bases between them. Here the CDR3 DNA reads TGTGCCAGCAGCAAAGTCGAGAACTATGGCTACACCTTC. Translated, it gives CASSKVENYGYTF.

J is TRBJ2-1 and V is TRBV29-1, with D possibly called TRBD1 or TRBD2 (6 bases each). This CDR3 contains 12 residues. V dropped 6 bases and J dropped 6 bases, with 12 bases sitting between them. Germline loops: CDR1 SQVTM, CDR2 ANQGSEA. This chain's CDR3 is CSVEGVFNEQFF. CDR3 in DNA: TGCAGCGTGGAGGGGGTTTTCAATGAGCAGTTCTTC.

This clone has just a few counts. The rearrangement joins TRBV6-5 to TRBJ2-2, with a tentative D call TRBD2 (6 bases). Germline V gene data show CDR1 as MNHEY and CDR2 as SVGAGI. The CDR3 extends over 16 amino acids. Trimming took 0 bases from V and 5 from J, leaving 13 bases between them. This CDR3 reads CASSYSNGGMTGELFF. The CDR3 DNA follows: TGTGCCAGCAGTTACTCGAACGGCGGGATGACCGGGGAGCTGTTTTTT.

This clone was observed a handful of times. The chain uses TRBV13 and TRBJ2-7; maybe TRBD2 (6 bases). The CDR3 covers 15 residues. Trimming left V 4 bases short and J 4 bases short, with 17 bases between. Germline V gives CDR1 PRHDT, CDR2 FYEKMQ (reference sequence). The CDR3 sequence is CASSSPVGGGYEQYF. CDR3 in DNA: TGTGCCAGCAGCTCCCCCGTCGGGGGAGGATACGAGCAGTACTTC.

The chain carries TRBV29-1 and TRBJ1-1, with 7 bases lining up with TRBD1. Germline V gives CDR1 SQVTM, CDR2 ANQGSEA. V was pared by 6 bases and J by 0 bases, with 4 bases of the junction left unmatched. This CDR3 spans 13 amino acids. The CDR3 region has the DNA TGCAGCGTACGACAGGGATTGAACACTGAAGCTTTCTTT. It codes for CSVRQGLNTEAFF. Variable domain in full (rest from reference TRBV29-1 and TRBJ1-1): SAVISQKPSRDICQRGTSLTIQCQVDSQVTMMFWYRQQPGQSLTLIATANQGSEATYESGFVIDKFPISRPNLTFSTLTVSNMSPEDSSIYLCSVRQGLNTEAFFGQGTRLTVV.

This clone came up a few times. The rearrangement links TRBV5-1 to TRBJ2-3, with 10 bases fitting TRBD1. The CDR3 spans 17 residues. Germline lookup yields CDR1 SGHRS and CDR2 YFSETQ. V lost 1 base, J lost 2 bases, and 7 bases stayed unmatched. CDR3: CASSLPKGTGVTDTQYF. The CDR3 nucleotides are TGCGCCAGCAGCTTGCCCAAGGGGACAGGGGTCACAGATACGCAGTATTTT.

Concerning this clone: This sample includes further DNA sequences coding for the same CDR3. The V call is TRBV9, the J call TRBJ2-3; D ambiguous. Trimming took 0 bases from V and 0 from J, leaving 5 bases between them. The CDR3 is 14 residues long. The V gene's germline CDR1 is SGDLS and CDR2 YYNGEE. The CDR3 sequence is CASSVDPSTDTQYF. CDR3 nucleotides: TGTGCCAGCAGCGTAGACCCAAGCACAGATACGCAGTATTTT.

The V and J genes are TRBV30 and TRBJ2-1, with D maybe TRBD2 (5 bases). Trimming removed 5 bases at V and 1 base at J, with 12 bases between. Germline V gene lookup returns CDR1 GTSNPN and CDR2 SVGIG (reference sequence). The CDR3 totals 14 residues. CDR3 amino acids: CAWLLATSYNEQFF. The CDR3 DNA reads as TGTGCCTGGTTATTAGCGACATCCTACAATGAGCAGTTCTTC. The full variable domain, rest sourced from reference TRBV30 and TRBJ2-1, is SQTIHQWPATLVQPVGSPLSLECTVEGTSNPNLYWYRQAAGRGLQLLFYSVGIGQISSEVPQNLSASRPQDRQFILSSKKLLLSDSGFYLCAWLLATSYNEQFFGPGTRLTVL.

In nucleotides, the CDR3 is TGTGCCAGCAGCCAAAGAGGACAGCTCGTTAACACTGAAGCTTTCTTT. Residues: CASSQRGQLVNTEAFF. The V gene is TRBV16, the J gene TRBJ1-1; possibly TRBD1 for D (6 bases). There are 16 residues in the CDR3. V lost 2 bases, J lost 2 bases, and 15 bases lay in between. Germline CDR1 and CDR2: KGHSY and FQNENV. Full variable domain (outside the CDR3, taken from reference TRBV16 and TRBJ1-1): GEEVAQTPKHLVRGEGQKAKLYCAPIKGHSYVFWYQQVLKNEFKFLISFQNENVFDETGMPKERFSAKCLPNSPCSLEIQATKLEDSAVYFCASSQRGQLVNTEAFFGQGTRLTVV.

This CDR3 is CATSRVREFRNTIYF. The CDR3 nucleotides are TGTGCCACCAGCAGAGTCAGGGAGTTCCGGAACACCATATATTTT. The chain carries TRBV15 and TRBJ1-3; D perhaps matches TRBD1 (5 bases). CDR1 LNHNV and CDR2 YYDKDF come from the germline V gene (reference sequence). The CDR3 is 15 amino acids. With 1 base removed from V and 7 bases from J, the gap between germline ends came to 14 bases.

This clone was picked up one time. The rearrangement uses TRBV6-5 and TRBJ2-1, with TRBD2 matching over 8 bases. The V gene end was trimmed by 6 bases and the J gene end by 5 bases; junction bases not matched to a gene: 6. CDR1 is MNHEY, CDR2 SVGAGI, per germline. The CDR3 consists of 14 residues. The CDR3 DNA is TGTGCCAGCAGCGGACTAGCTAGCCACAATGAGCAGTTCTTC. Residues: CASSGLASHNEQFF.

This clone was detected a few times. The rearrangement links TRBV6-5 to TRBJ1-1; D uncertain. Germline CDR1 reads MNHEY; CDR2 reads SVGAGI. Trimming shortened V by 5 bases and J by 6 bases, and 10 bases separated the two germline ends. The CDR3 has 12 amino acids. CDR3 DNA sequence: TGTGCCAGCAGTACTGGGGATTCTGAAGCTTTCTTT. Its translation: CASSTGDSEAFF.

This clone was recorded a few times. The same CDR3 arises from other DNA sequences in this sample as well. The chain is built from TRBV29-1 and TRBJ2-7; TRBD2 might be the D (6 bases). Trimming pared 4 bases from V and 2 bases from J, leaving 6 bases between. Germline values: CDR1 SQVTM, CDR2 ANQGSEA. The CDR3 is 11 residues long. The CDR3 coding sequence is TGCAGCGTTGGCGGGGCCTACGAGCAGTACTTC. It specifies CSVGGAYEQYF.

This clone was seen a handful of times. This chain links TRBV10-3 with TRBJ2-5; D possibly corresponds to TRBD1 (6 bases). Germline V lookup: CDR1 ENHRY, CDR2 SYGVKD. The CDR3 loop spans 16 amino acids. V lost 1 base, J lost 5 bases, and 17 bases lay in between. CDR3 residues: CAISELRTAVGETQYF. CDR3 nucleotide sequence: TGTGCCATCAGTGAGTTAAGGACAGCCGTGGGGGAGACCCAGTACTTC.

In its sample, this clone was seen a few times. The chain joins TRBV10-3 to TRBJ2-1; no firm D call. The CDR3 has 14 amino acids. V dropped 6 bases and J dropped 3 bases, with 12 bases sitting between them. Germline V gene sequence: CDR1 ENHRY, CDR2 SYGVKD. The CDR3 spells CAIRSSPNYNEQFF. The CDR3 DNA is TGTGCCATCAGAAGCAGCCCAAACTACAATGAGCAGTTCTTC.

The rearrangement uses TRBV18 and TRBJ1-5; D is ambiguous. V lost 0 bases, J lost 6 bases, and 9 bases lay in between. The germline CDR1 and CDR2 sequences are KGHSH and LQKENI. CDR3 size: 14 residues. CDR3 in DNA: TGTGCCAGCTCACCACCGGCAGGAGGTCAGCCCCAGCATTTT. It codes for CASSPPAGGQPQHF.

The rearrangement uses TRBV6-5 and TRBJ2-5, with 10 bases that match TRBD2. Per germline, CDR1 MNHEY and CDR2 SVGAGI. The length of the CDR3 is 14 residues. Losses at the gene ends were 6 bases for V and 4 bases for J; bases not matched to a gene: 5. CDR3 DNA sequence: TGTGCCAGCAGACAACTAGCGGGACCAGAGACCCAGTACTTC. This gives the protein CASRQLAGPETQYF.